The 30 T cell receptor beta chains listed next were all sequenced from one sample in a study of T cells in Graves' hyperthyroidism and ophthalmopathy. Using RNA transcripts as the source, TCR beta CDR3 regions were amplified. With the HTBI primer set, the TCR CDR3 went through a first round of RT-PCR. From the multiplex PCR reads, TCRdb called clonotypes with MiXCR, one entry per CDR3 protein. In the table there are 600,000 to 750,000 distinct CDR3 sequences, roughly 17% of which are singletons. The specimen was blood. Receptors originate from a man aged 45-60 years with Graves' hyperthyroidism.

In the case of this clonotype: A much larger clone differs from this one at a single base, so this may be a read error. The chain is built from TRBV12-3 or TRBV12-4 and TRBJ2-5; TRBD2 matches at 13 bases. This CDR3 is built from 16 residues. This CDR3 is CASRRTSGSFVETRYF. CDR3 nucleotides: TGTGCCAGCAGGCGGACTAGCGGGAGTTTCGTAGAGACCCGGTACTTC.

This chain links TRBV7-6 with TRBJ2-1; D is unresolved. Per germline, CDR1 SGHVS and CDR2 FNYEAQ. The CDR3 consists of 14 residues. The germline V and J ends were trimmed by 3 bases and 5 bases, with 11 bases remaining between them. The CDR3: CASSFRAWDNEQFF. The CDR3 DNA sequence: TGTGCCAGCAGCTTTAGGGCCTGGGACAATGAGCAGTTCTTC.

This clonotype was counted at least ten times. V is TRBV18 and J is TRBJ2-7, with D possibly TRBD1 on 5 matching bases. Trimming left V 2 bases short and J 3 bases short, with 11 bases between. Germline V CDR1 and CDR2: KGHSH, LQKENI. The CDR3 runs 14 residues. This chain's CDR3 is CASSPNSDNYEQYF. The CDR3 coding sequence is TGTGCCAGCTCACCAAATTCGGACAACTACGAGCAGTACTTC.

At least ten counts were recorded for this clonotype. The chain couples TRBV7-9 to TRBJ2-1; 7 bases line up with TRBD2. This CDR3 region has 20 residues. Germline-derived CDR1 and CDR2 are SEHNR and FQNEAQ (reference sequence). Trimming took 5 bases from V and 5 from J; bases not matched to a gene: 24. CDR3 nucleotides: TGTGCCAGCAGCCCCCGCGTATGGCCTAGCGGAAGTAAAGGTGACAATGAGCAGTTCTTC. As protein: CASSPRVWPSGSKGDNEQFF.

The chain recombines TRBV30 with TRBJ1-5, with D possibly TRBD1 on 6 matching bases. V was shortened by 5 bases and J by 5 bases, with 13 bases between the two germline ends. CDR1 and CDR2 from the germline V gene are GTSNPN and SVGIG (reference sequence). CDR3 length: 13 amino acids. This CDR3 reads CAWQRTADQPQHF. CDR3 coding DNA: TGTGCCTGGCAAAGGACAGCCGATCAGCCCCAGCATTTT.

This clonotype was seen only a few times. In DNA, the CDR3 is TGTGCCAGCAGTTACTCAGTGGATGAAGCTTTCTTT. This encodes CASSYSVDEAFF. J is TRBJ1-1 and V is TRBV6-2 or TRBV6-3; D ambiguous. The CDR3 loop spans 12 amino acids. Germline assignment: CDR1 MNHEY and CDR2 SVGEGT. V lost 0 bases and J 7 bases, leaving 6 bases between the germline ends.

The gene calls are TRBV20-1 and TRBJ2-2, with 10 bases that match TRBD1. J lost 8 bases, V lost 0 bases, and 9 bases had no gene match. The CDR3 contains 16 residues. Germline CDR1 and CDR2: DFQATT and SNEGSKA (reference sequence). The CDR3 nucleotides read TGCAGTGCTAGAGATTTGGGACAGGGGTACGGTGGGGAGCTGTTTTTT. Translated, it gives CSARDLGQGYGGELFF.

This clonotype has just a few counts. The CDR3 protein is CSATDRSSYEQYF. The CDR3 coding sequence is TGCAGTGCTACCGACAGAAGCTCCTACGAGCAGTACTTC. The gene calls are TRBV20-1 and TRBJ2-7; D perhaps matches TRBD1 (5 bases). The CDR3 loop spans 13 amino acids. Germline V gene data show CDR1 as DFQATT and CDR2 as SNEGSKA (reference sequence). The germline V and J ends were trimmed by 4 bases and 0 bases, with 10 bases remaining between them.

This clonotype was picked up many times. The CDR3, as DNA: TGTGCCAGCAGTTCACCGACAGGGGAAGCTTTCTTT. This gives the protein CASSSPTGEAFF. This chain connects TRBV28 to TRBJ1-1; 7 bases line up with TRBD1. J was trimmed by 8 bases and V by 4 bases; bases with no gene match: 4. Germline loops: CDR1 MDHEN, CDR2 SYDVKM. The CDR3 sequence is 12 residues long.

This clonotype has only a few counts. The chain employs TRBV20-1 and TRBJ2-1; the D gene could be TRBD1 or TRBD2 (5 bases each). The CDR3 is 13 residues long. Germline V gene lookup returns CDR1 DFQATT and CDR2 SNEGSKA (reference sequence). Trimming removed 5 bases at V and 6 bases at J, with 14 bases between. In nucleotides, the CDR3 is TGCAGTGCTTTGGGGGAGAGGGCCAATGAGCAGTTCTTC. The encoded protein is CSALGERANEQFF.

Many counts were recorded for this clonotype. The rearrangement joins TRBV5-6 to TRBJ1-5; D not certain. Trimming shortened V by 5 bases and J by 0 bases, and 12 bases separated the two germline ends. Germline loops: CDR1 SGHDT, CDR2 YYEEEE. This CDR3 is 15 amino acids long. The CDR3 DNA reads as TGTGCCAGCAGTTCACGTTTCGTTAGCAATCAGCCCCAGCATTTT. Protein product: CASSSRFVSNQPQHF.

A note on this clonotype: This sequence may be a read error, since a much larger clone differs from it by one base. The V gene is TRBV2, the J gene TRBJ1-3; D gene unclear. V lost 10 bases to trimming and J lost 0 bases, with 7 bases between them. Germline V gives CDR1 SNHLY, CDR2 FYNNEI. The CDR3 consists of 12 residues. Here the CDR3 reads CATHSSGNTIYF. In nucleotides, the CDR3 is TGTGCCACTCACAGCTCTGGAAACACCATATATTTT.

In its sample, this clonotype was seen many times. CDR3 sequence (DNA): TGTGCCAGCACCCCAGTGAGGGGGCGCTTGGACTATGGCTACACCTTC. Its translation is CASTPVRGRLDYGYTF. J is TRBJ1-2 and V is TRBV11-2; 7 bases line up with TRBD1. The germline CDR1 and CDR2 sequences are SGHAT and FQNNGV. The CDR3 sequence is 16 residues long. Germline trimming cut 7 bases from V and 3 bases from J; bases unmatched to any gene: 14.

This clonotype was seen at least ten times. The J gene is TRBJ2-7, the V gene TRBV11-1, with a possible D match to TRBD1 (6 bases). V was trimmed by 2 bases and J by 1 base, leaving 9 bases between them. This CDR3 is 14 amino acids long. Germline CDR1 SGHAT, CDR2 FQDESV (reference sequence). This CDR3 is CASSLWTASYEQYF. CDR3 nucleotides: TGTGCCAGCAGCTTATGGACAGCTTCCTACGAGCAGTACTTC.

This clonotype was picked up many times. This chain joins TRBV6-2 or TRBV6-3 and TRBJ2-1, with TRBD1 matching 8 bases. The CDR3 runs to 15 residues. With V trimmed by 5 bases and J by 5 bases, 8 bases remained unmatched. Germline V lookup: CDR1 MNHEY, CDR2 SVGEGT. The CDR3 loop reads CASSPRDRMNNEQFF. CDR3 coding DNA: TGTGCCAGCAGTCCACGGGACAGGATGAACAATGAGCAGTTCTTC.

The chain combines TRBV18 with TRBJ1-3; the D is unclear. V was pared by 2 bases and J by 0 bases, with 11 bases between. Per germline, CDR1 KGHSH and CDR2 LQKENI. This CDR3 comprises 16 residues. CDR3 nucleotide sequence: TGTGCCAGCTCACCATCTGGGGAGAGCTCTGGAAACACCATATATTTT. It encodes CASSPSGESSGNTIYF.

There are many counts of this clonotype. CDR3 bases: TGTGCCAGCAGCGGCGACGGAGGCTCCTACAATGAGCAGTTCTTC. As protein: CASSGDGGSYNEQFF. The chain has TRBV7-9 and TRBJ2-1; D possibly corresponds to TRBD2 (5 bases). The CDR3 is 15 amino acids. V was cut by 5 bases and J by 0 bases, with 11 bases left in between. The V gene's germline CDR1 is SEHNR and CDR2 FQNEAQ (reference sequence).

This chain joins TRBV27 and TRBJ2-7; 8 bases align to TRBD2. Germline loops: CDR1 MNHEY, CDR2 SMNVEV (reference sequence). V dropped 3 bases and J dropped 7; count of bases not matched to a gene: 5. This CDR3 comprises 13 residues. In nucleotides, the CDR3 is TGTGCCAGCAGTTTGAAGCGGGAGCTTGAGCAGTACTTC. This codes for CASSLKRELEQYF.

The CDR3 loop is CASSRDRGMNTEAFF. The CDR3 region has the DNA TGTGCCAGCAGCCGGGACAGAGGAATGAACACTGAAGCTTTCTTT. The chain recombines TRBV7-3 with TRBJ1-1, with 7 bases fitting TRBD1. Germline trimming cut 5 bases from V and 0 bases from J; bases unmatched to any gene: 6. The germline V gene encodes CDR1 SGHTA and CDR2 FQGTGA. The CDR3 extends over 15 amino acids.

The chain joins TRBV7-2 to TRBJ2-5; 12 nucleotides align to TRBD2. J lost 9 bases, V lost 2 bases, and 4 bases had no gene match. There are 14 residues in the CDR3. The germline V gene encodes CDR1 SGHTA and CDR2 FQGNSA. CDR3 in amino acids: CASSLLAGGRAQYF. As DNA, the CDR3 is TGTGCCAGCAGCTTACTAGCGGGAGGGCGGGCCCAGTACTTC.

The CDR3 sequence is CASSLSSSGRINEQFF. The CDR3 region has the DNA TGTGCCAGCAGTTTAAGCTCTAGCGGGAGGATTAATGAGCAGTTCTTC. The chain employs TRBV28 and TRBJ2-1, with 11 bases identical to TRBD2. V gave up 2 bases and J gave up 7 bases; unmatched junction bases: 7. There are 16 residues in the CDR3. CDR1 is MDHEN and CDR2 is SYDVKM in the germline V gene.

This clonotype was seen at least ten times. J is TRBJ1-5 and V is TRBV12-3 or TRBV12-4; TRBD1 is a possible D gene (5 bases). V lost 6 bases to trimming and J lost 0 bases, with 9 bases between them. The CDR3 has 14 residues. CDR3 in DNA: TGTGCCAGCAGCGAGGGGAATAGCAATCAGCCCCAGCATTTT. Translated, it gives CASSEGNSNQPQHF.

This clonotype was observed a handful of times. This chain connects TRBV29-1 to TRBJ2-1; D not resolved. The CDR3 is made up of 11 amino acids. V shed 7 bases and J shed 8 bases, with 12 bases lying between them. Germline-derived CDR1 and CDR2 are SQVTM and ANQGSEA. The CDR3 DNA reads TGCAGCGCTGGACCTACACATGAGCAGTTCTTC. It codes for CSAGPTHEQFF.

The rearrangement links TRBV5-1 to TRBJ2-1; D is undetermined. The V gene lost 5 bases and the J gene lost 1 base, with 10 bases spanning the gap. The CDR3 runs 14 residues. Germline V gene data show CDR1 as SGHRS and CDR2 as YFSETQ. This chain's CDR3 is CASRFDASYNEQFF. Written as DNA, the CDR3 is TGCGCCAGCAGGTTCGACGCATCCTACAATGAGCAGTTCTTC.

This clonotype was found many times. The CDR3 region is CASRLGLAGDPGELFF. CDR3 nucleotides: TGTGCCAGCAGGCTCGGCCTAGCGGGAGATCCCGGGGAGCTGTTTTTT. The chain uses TRBV12-3 or TRBV12-4 and TRBJ2-2, with 10 bases lining up with TRBD2. The length of the CDR3 is 16 residues. Trimming removed 6 bases from V and 6 bases from J; junction bases left unmatched: 10.

This clonotype has at least ten counts. V and J are TRBV28 and TRBJ2-6, with 7 bases matching TRBD1. After removal of 6 bases from V and 4 bases from J, the junction contained 6 bases not matched to a gene. Germline V lookup: CDR1 MDHEN, CDR2 SYDVKM. The CDR3 extends over 15 amino acids. CDR3 in DNA: TGTGCCAGCAGAAGACAGGGTGTGGGGGCCAACGTCCTGACTTTC. It translates to CASRRQGVGANVLTF.

Ten or more counts support this clonotype. The chain couples TRBV27 to TRBJ2-7, with 11 bases fitting TRBD2. Germline values: CDR1 MNHEY, CDR2 SMNVEV (reference sequence). This CDR3 is 16 amino acids long. J lost 3 bases, V lost 6 bases, and 10 bases had no gene match. The CDR3 region has the DNA TGTGCCAGCAGCCCCGAACTAGCGGGAGAGGTCTACGAGCAGTACTTC. Residues: CASSPELAGEVYEQYF.

This clonotype was detected a few times. The V and J genes are TRBV5-1 and TRBJ2-7, with TRBD2 identical over 10 bases. V shed 2 bases and J 7 bases; nucleotides not matched to a gene: 3. Germline assignment: CDR1 SGHRS and CDR2 YFSETQ. The length of the CDR3 is 13 residues. CDR3 protein: CASSFIAGGEQYF. The CDR3 DNA reads as TGCGCCAGCAGCTTCATAGCGGGAGGTGAGCAGTACTTC. Using reference TRBV5-1 and TRBJ2-7 for the parts outside the CDR3, the full variable domain is KAGVTQTPRYLIKTRGQQVTLSCSPISGHRSVSWYQQTPGQGLQFLFEYFSETQRNKGNFPGRFSGRQFSNSRSEMNVSTLELGDSALYLCASSFIAGGEQYFGPGTRLTVT.

The chain is built from TRBV24-1 and TRBJ2-3; 11 bases are a match to TRBD1. The CDR3 sequence is 14 residues long. Germline V gene data show CDR1 as KGHDR and CDR2 as SFDVKD. V was pared by 8 bases and J by 4 bases, with 4 bases of the junction left unmatched. CDR3 nucleotides: TGTGCCACCAAGGACAGGGGGCCTGCAGATACGCAGTATTTT. This codes for CATKDRGPADTQYF.

This clonotype is a singleton in its sample. The V gene is TRBV7-9, the J gene TRBJ1-1, with unresolved D. The V end lost 4 bases, the J end lost 10 bases, and 13 bases lay between the germline ends. The CDR3 is made up of 12 amino acids. Germline V gene data show CDR1 as SEHNR and CDR2 as FQNEAQ (reference sequence). In DNA form, the CDR3 reads TGTGCCAGCAGCTGGGTAGCCACTCGAGCTTTCTTT. As protein: CASSWVATRAFF.